The 23 T cell receptor beta chains presented below share a single source sample, sequenced in a study of regulatory T cells in long-lasting Graves disease (dated by TCRdb to 2020 to 2022). Receptor amplification or capture employed multiplex PCR. The listed sequencing device is Illumina HiSeq 4000. TCR beta libraries were built with iRepertoire HTBI primers and Arm-PCR amplification of CDR3 regions. In-frame beta chains were kept once TCRdb had trimmed the public reads at Q25 with fastp and called clones with MiXCR. Rows matching on CDR3 protein sequence are summarized as one entry with the most common DNA and genes. The sample table shows roughly 610,000 distinct CDR3 sequences, and around 17% are seen once. About 20% of the sample is held by the ten biggest clonotypes. Interpreted using the paper, the time point label stands for: newly diagnosed GD, antithyroid drugs for less than 3 months. For both TCR sequencing and RNA sequencing, RNA was extracted from PBMCs in TRIzol.

Separately, the same data were catalogued under a study of T cells in Graves' hyperthyroidism and ophthalmopathy.

The material sequenced was peripheral blood mononuclear cells (PBMCs), taken at new diagnosis, from a patient treated with antithyroid drugs. Every receptor here comes from a woman in her 30s with Graves disease. Donor details come from another sample of the same person, matched by shared clones.

The chain combines TRBV27 with TRBJ2-3, with 7 nucleotides matching TRBD2. Germline CDR1 and CDR2: MNHEY and SMNVEV (reference sequence). The junction had 9 bases not matched to a gene; V was cut back by 6 bases and J by 6 bases. This CDR3 spans 14 amino acids. The CDR3 sequence is CASSLGTTADTQYF. CDR3 DNA: TGTGCCAGCAGCCTCGGGACTACGGCTGATACGCAGTATTTT.

The genes are TRBV4-1 and TRBJ2-5; 10 nucleotides line up with TRBD2. Germline V gene lookup returns CDR1 MGHRA and CDR2 YSYEKL. The CDR3 runs to 16 residues. V shed 1 base and J 4 bases; nucleotides not matched to a gene: 6. The CDR3 DNA is TGCGCCAGCAGCCAAGTGGCTAGCGGGAGCCCAGAGACCCAGTACTTC. Amino acids: CASSQVASGSPETQYF.

The CDR3: CASRDRTSGSYEQYF. Written as DNA, the CDR3 is TGTGCCAGCAGGGACCGGACTAGCGGTTCCTACGAGCAGTACTTC. The chain carries TRBV12-3 or TRBV12-4 and TRBJ2-7, with 10 bases identical to TRBD2. Trimming at V came to 6 bases and at J to 1 base, leaving 6 bases not matched to a gene. The CDR3 loop spans 15 amino acids.

The genes are TRBV28 and TRBJ2-2; 14 bases agree with TRBD2. Germline V CDR1 and CDR2: MDHEN, SYDVKM. Trimming at V came to 4 bases and at J to 6 bases, leaving 4 bases not matched to a gene. CDR3 length equals 16 residues. The CDR3 region is CASSWGLAGVSGELFF. The CDR3 DNA reads TGTGCCAGCAGTTGGGGACTAGCGGGAGTATCCGGGGAGCTGTTTTTT.

This sequence joins TRBV12-3 or TRBV12-4 and TRBJ1-3; D uncertain. The V end lost 8 bases, the J end lost 1 base, and 18 bases lay between the germline ends. The CDR3 has 16 amino acids. CDR3 DNA sequence: TGTGCCAGCGCCCCAGTGGAGCCAAAATCTGGAAACACCATATATTTT. Its translation is CASAPVEPKSGNTIYF.

This clonotype has a handful of counts. The J gene is TRBJ1-5, the V gene TRBV19; the D gene is possibly TRBD1 (6 bases). The CDR3 covers 16 residues. V lost 5 bases, J lost 1 base, and 15 bases lay in between. Germline V gene sequence: CDR1 LNHDA, CDR2 SQIVND (reference sequence). The CDR3 loop reads CASSRLPQGSNQPQHF. The CDR3 bases are TGTGCCAGTAGTCGCCTCCCACAGGGAAGCAATCAGCCCCAGCATTTT.

The rearrangement links TRBV19 to TRBJ2-1; 7 bases map to TRBD1. CDR1 is LNHDA, CDR2 SQIVND, per germline (reference sequence). V dropped 7 bases and J dropped 5; count of bases not matched to a gene: 8. The CDR3 loop spans 14 amino acids. The CDR3, as DNA: TGTGCCAGTAATTCCGGGACAGAAAACAATGAGCAGTTCTTC. Its translation: CASNSGTENNEQFF.

The genes are TRBV19 and TRBJ1-1; D is unresolved. Germline CDR1 LNHDA, CDR2 SQIVND (reference sequence). CDR3 length: 13 residues. Trimming shortened V by 3 bases and J by 2 bases, and 7 bases separated the two germline ends. CDR3 in DNA: TGTGCCAGTAGTATTGCACAAAACACTGAAGCTTTCTTT. As protein: CASSIAQNTEAFF.

The chain employs TRBV20-1 and TRBJ1-5; 9 positions match TRBD1. This CDR3 is built from 15 residues. Germline lookup yields CDR1 DFQATT and CDR2 SNEGSKA (reference sequence). After removal of 2 bases from V and 5 bases from J, the junction contained 7 bases not matched to a gene. CDR3 DNA sequence: TGCAGTGCTAGACGGACAGGGGAAGAACATCAGCCCCAGCATTTT. Translating it yields CSARRTGEEHQPQHF.

This clonotype was seen many times. The V and J genes are TRBV12-3 or TRBV12-4 and TRBJ2-3; D is unresolved. Trimming took 6 bases from V and 2 from J, leaving 3 bases between them. The CDR3 has 11 amino acids. CDR3 nucleotides: TGTGCCAGCAGCTTCACAGATACGCAGTATTTT. This encodes CASSFTDTQYF.

This clonotype was seen many times. The genes are TRBV7-3 and TRBJ2-3; TRBD1 is a possible D gene (6 bases). The CDR3 is 15 amino acids. V lost 2 bases and J 1 base, leaving 10 bases between the germline ends. Germline V lookup: CDR1 SGHTA, CDR2 FQGTGA. The CDR3 region has the DNA TGTGCCAGCAGCTTACAGGGGCCAGGCACAGATACGCAGTATTTT. Translating it yields CASSLQGPGTDTQYF.

At least ten counts were recorded for this clonotype. V and J are TRBV12-3 or TRBV12-4 and TRBJ1-2; D gene uncertain. V lost 5 bases and J 5 bases, leaving 15 bases between the germline ends. The CDR3 consists of 14 residues. The CDR3: CASSPPSRSYGYTF. The CDR3 DNA follows: TGTGCCAGCAGTCCACCTTCACGATCGTATGGCTACACCTTC.

In this sample, this clonotype turned up many times. This chain connects TRBV2 to TRBJ2-4, with D possibly being TRBD2 (5 bases). There are 14 residues in the CDR3. Germline values: CDR1 SNHLY, CDR2 FYNNEI. V was trimmed by 5 bases and J by 9 bases, leaving 17 bases between them. CDR3 in amino acids: CASSLRTGLPIQYF. CDR3 sequence (DNA): TGTGCCAGCAGTTTACGGACTGGACTGCCCATTCAGTACTTC. The full variable domain, in which reference TRBV2 and TRBJ2-4 provide the parts outside the CDR3, is EPEVTQTPSHQVTQMGQEVILRCVPISNHLYFYWYRQILGQKVEFLVSFYNNEISEKSEIFDDQFSVERPDGSNFTLKIRSTKLEDSAMYFCASSLRTGLPIQYFGAGTRLSVL.

CDR3 DNA sequence: TGTGCCAGCATGGTGGGTAACAAGAAGAACACTGAAGCTTTCTTT. This gives the protein CASMVGNKKNTEAFF. V usage is TRBV2 and J usage is TRBJ1-1; D not resolved. V dropped 7 bases and J dropped 1 base, with 16 bases sitting between them. Germline loops: CDR1 SNHLY, CDR2 FYNNEI. This CDR3 contains 15 residues.

This clonotype was detected many times. The rearrangement uses TRBV10-2 and TRBJ1-6; no firm D call. CDR3 size: 14 residues. V was shortened by 2 bases and J by 7 bases, with 9 bases between the two germline ends. Looked up from germline, CDR1 is WSHSY and CDR2 is SAAADI. This CDR3 reads CASSEELPNSPLHF. CDR3 in DNA: TGCGCCAGCAGTGAGGAACTGCCCAATTCACCCCTCCACTTT.

V is TRBV6-1 and J is TRBJ2-6; TRBD2 is a possible D gene (5 bases). Trimming shortened V by 6 bases and J by 3 bases, and 12 bases separated the two germline ends. This CDR3 is 15 amino acids long. Germline V gives CDR1 MNHNS, CDR2 SASEGT. This CDR3 is CASSPSIYGANVLTF. CDR3 bases: TGTGCCAGCAGCCCTAGCATATATGGGGCCAACGTCCTGACTTTC.

This clonotype was seen more than once but under ten times. The rearrangement links TRBV13 to TRBJ1-1, with 7 bases lining up with TRBD1. The junction had 18 bases not matched to a gene; V was cut back by 5 bases and J by 6 bases. The CDR3 length is 17 residues. Germline-derived CDR1 and CDR2 are PRHDT and FYEKMQ (reference sequence). CDR3 residues: CASSRLIEGARVAEAFF. CDR3 bases: TGTGCCAGCAGCCGTCTTATAGAGGGGGCGAGGGTAGCTGAAGCTTTCTTT.

The sample holds many counts of this clonotype. The chain carries TRBV2 and TRBJ1-5; 7 positions agree with TRBD1. CDR3 length: 14 amino acids. Germline CDR1 is SNHLY and CDR2 is FYNNEI. With 5 bases clipped from V and 3 bases from J, the junction kept 4 bases outside the gene matches. The CDR3 nucleotides are TGTGCCAGCAGTATGGGACAGTTCAATCAGCCCCAGCATTTT. As protein: CASSMGQFNQPQHF.

This clonotype was counted at least ten times. J is TRBJ1-1 and V is TRBV28, with 9 positions matching TRBD1. Trimming at V came to 6 bases and at J to 2 bases, leaving 7 bases not matched to a gene. Per germline, CDR1 MDHEN and CDR2 SYDVKM. CDR3 length equals 15 residues. Written as DNA, the CDR3 is TGTGCCAGCAGCCCCGGAACAGGGGGCAACACTGAAGCTTTCTTT. Translating gives CASSPGTGGNTEAFF.

CDR3 sequence: CASSHDGSYEQYF. CDR3 nucleotide sequence: TGTGCCAGCAGCCATGACGGCTCCTACGAGCAGTACTTC. The V gene is TRBV3-1, the J gene TRBJ2-7; the D is unclear. The CDR3 contains 13 residues. Germline V CDR1 and CDR2: LGHDT, YNNKEL (reference sequence). Between the trimmed V and J ends, which lost 3 bases and 0 bases, there was a span of 6 bases.

There are a few counts of this clonotype. A much larger clone differs from this one at a single base, so this may be a read error. The rearrangement joins TRBV28 to TRBJ2-2; D could derive from TRBD1 or TRBD2 (6 bases each). Per germline, CDR1 MDHEN and CDR2 SYDVKM. The CDR3 is 16 residues long. CDR3 nucleotides: TGTGCCAGCAGTTTGGGGGGACACCCGAACACCAGGGAGCTGTTTTTT. It yields the protein CASSLGGHPNTRELFF.

The V call is TRBV28, the J call TRBJ2-5; D possibly corresponds to TRBD2 (6 bases). The CDR3 extends over 16 amino acids. Germline V gene data show CDR1 as MDHEN and CDR2 as SYDVKM. V lost 6 bases and J lost 5, with 22 bases in between. CDR3 nucleotide sequence: TGTGCCAGCAGACAACCCGGACGGGGACTGGTGGAGACCCAGTACTTC. It encodes CASRQPGRGLVETQYF.

The CDR3 DNA follows: TGCAGCGTCACCCGAGAGGGTAGCGGCAAAAACATTCAGTACTTC. The encoded protein is CSVTREGSGKNIQYF. The chain recombines TRBV29-1 with TRBJ2-4, with a weak D call TRBD2 (6 bases). Germline lookup yields CDR1 SQVTM and CDR2 ANQGSEA. The V end was cut by 6 bases, the J end by 3 bases, with 18 bases between. This CDR3 spans 15 amino acids.